This passage covers 13 T cell receptor beta chains from one sample sequenced in a study of T cell changes during pregnancy in multiple sclerosis. Sequencing was performed with immunoSEQ multiplex PCR; in TCRdb, only in-frame clones are kept and a portion is missing. Here the sample spans over 70,000 clones, around 92% being singletons. Material: peripheral blood, obtained in the third trimester of pregnancy. Source of these receptors: a female donor in good health, enrolled as a control in a pregnancy study.

The V call is TRBV27, the J call TRBJ2-1, with D possibly being TRBD2 (5 bases). Per the germline V gene, CDR1 is MNHEY and CDR2 is SMNVEV (reference sequence). This CDR3 is 14 amino acids long. Trimming pared 6 bases from V and 6 bases from J, leaving 15 bases between. The CDR3: CASSAGRGGNEQFF. CDR3 DNA sequence: TGTGCCAGCAGCGCCGGCCGGGGTGGCAATGAGCAGTTCTTC.

The chain joins TRBV28 to TRBJ1-5; D unclear. This CDR3 region has 15 residues. CDR1 and CDR2 (germline): MDHEN, SYDVKM. The ends were cut back, 2 bases at V and 5 bases at J, with 13 bases in the middle. CDR3 sequence: CASSLRSGQYQPQHF. CDR3 coding DNA: TGTGCCAGCAGTTTACGCAGCGGGCAGTATCAGCCCCAGCATTTT.

The sample holds one count of this clone. This rearrangement joins TRBV13 to TRBJ2-5, with 10 bases fitting TRBD1. CDR3 length: 14 amino acids. With V trimmed by 9 bases and J by 5 bases, 9 bases remained unmatched. CDR1 is PRHDT and CDR2 is FYEKMQ in the germline V gene (reference sequence). CDR3 region: CASMTGGLLETQYF. The CDR3 nucleotides read TGTGCCAGTATGACAGGGGGCCTCCTGGAGACCCAGTACTTC.

The chain combines TRBV27 with TRBJ1-6; a weak D match, TRBD1 (6 bases). This CDR3 comprises 15 residues. Germline assignment: CDR1 MNHEY and CDR2 SMNVEV (reference sequence). The V and J ends lost 4 bases and 7 bases respectively, with 14 bases between them. CDR3 sequence (DNA): TGTGCCAGCAGTTCTGTGGGGGCAGGCAATTCACCCCTCCACTTT. This encodes CASSSVGAGNSPLHF.

J is TRBJ2-3 and V is TRBV6-4; 8 positions match TRBD1. The germline gives CDR1 MRHNA, CDR2 SNTAGT. J gave up 0 bases and V 3 bases, and 5 bases lay outside the gene matches. The CDR3 consists of 16 residues. CDR3 coding DNA: TGTGCCAGCAGTGAGAGCGCAGGGGGCAGCACAGATACGCAGTATTTT. Its translation: CASSESAGGSTDTQYF.

V is TRBV7-6 and J is TRBJ2-2; 7 bases agree with TRBD1. The CDR3 is 14 residues long. Trimming removed 3 bases from V and 7 bases from J; junction bases left unmatched: 5. The germline gives CDR1 SGHVS, CDR2 FNYEAQ. In DNA, the CDR3 is TGTGCCAGCAGCTTTTCAACAGGGGACGGGGAGCTGTTTTTT. Translating gives CASSFSTGDGELFF.

V usage is TRBV5-1 and J usage is TRBJ1-6, with D hard to call. CDR1 and CDR2 from the germline V gene are SGHRS and YFSETQ. This CDR3 region has 16 residues. Trimming removed 4 bases at V and 4 bases at J, with 15 bases between. This CDR3 reads CASSRSPEPYNSPLHF. The CDR3 DNA reads TGCGCCAGCAGCAGATCACCGGAGCCATATAATTCACCCCTCCACTTT. The full variable domain, with the rest looked up from reference TRBV5-1 and TRBJ1-6, is KAGVTQTPRYLIKTRGQQVTLSCSPISGHRSVSWYQQTPGQGLQFLFEYFSETQRNKGNFPGRFSGRQFSNSRSEMNVSTLELGDSALYLCASSRSPEPYNSPLHFGNGTRLTVT.

The genes are TRBV5-6 and TRBJ1-6; 9 nucleotides match TRBD1. With V trimmed by 4 bases and J by 11 bases, 13 bases remained unmatched. Germline CDR1 reads SGHDT; CDR2 reads YYEEEE. CDR3 length equals 16 residues. This CDR3 is CASSPERDRVAAPLHF. In DNA, the CDR3 is TGTGCCAGCAGCCCGGAACGGGACAGGGTGGCTGCACCCCTCCACTTT.

This chain's CDR3 is CASSQGTGDGYTF. The CDR3, as DNA: TGCGCCAGCAGCCAAGGGACAGGGGACGGCTACACCTTC. V usage is TRBV4-1 and J usage is TRBJ1-2, with 9 bases identical to TRBD1. This CDR3 has 13 amino acids. The V and J ends lost 1 base and 8 bases, in that order; junction bases with no gene match: 2. CDR1 is MGHRA and CDR2 is YSYEKL in the germline V gene.

The rearrangement joins TRBV6-6 to TRBJ1-1; D is perhaps TRBD1 (5 bases). V was trimmed by 2 bases and J by 12 bases, leaving 13 bases between them. The CDR3 runs to 12 residues. Germline CDR1 MNHNY, CDR2 SVGAGI (reference sequence). CDR3 residues: CASSYGGLVTFF. The CDR3 DNA reads TGTGCCAGCAGTTACGGGGGGTTGGTAACTTTCTTT.

The chain employs TRBV18 and TRBJ2-5, with TRBD1 identical over 7 bases. The CDR3 runs to 14 residues. Per germline, CDR1 KGHSH and CDR2 LQKENI. J gave up 1 base and V 4 bases, and 3 bases lay outside the gene matches. DNA for the CDR3: TGTGCCAGCTCACGGGGACAGATCCAAGAGACCCAGTACTTC. This gives the protein CASSRGQIQETQYF.

The chain has TRBV27 and TRBJ2-7, with D hard to call. Germline values: CDR1 MNHEY, CDR2 SMNVEV (reference sequence). Trimming took off 5 bases at V and 6 bases at J, with 8 bases between the two ends. This CDR3 region has 11 residues. The CDR3 bases are TGTGCCAGCAGTGCTAGAGGCGAGCAGTACTTC. This codes for CASSARGEQYF.

The J gene is TRBJ2-4, the V gene TRBV10-3; D perhaps matches TRBD1 (6 bases). Trimming cost V 6 bases and J 8 bases, with 14 bases left between them. The germline V gene encodes CDR1 ENHRY and CDR2 SYGVKD. The CDR3 has 13 amino acids. The CDR3 region is CAIRSGEQDIQYF. The CDR3 coding sequence is TGTGCCATCAGGTCAGGGGAGCAGGACATTCAGTACTTC.